The clone carrying this T cell receptor (beta chain) was detected only a few times. Its antigen remains unknown. This sample stems from a study of T cell responses to AZD1222 COVID-19 vaccine. General study findings and limits: Unmutated variant regions reportedly attract nearly half of all spike-specific TCRs.

The CDR3 has 16 residues. The V gene's germline CDR1 is KGHSH and CDR2 LQKENI. Trimming shortened V by 0 bases and J by 7 bases, and 18 bases separated the two germline ends. Some clones are missing from TCRdb's copy, which holds only in-frame ones; the method was immunoSEQ multiplex PCR. Of more than 150,000 clones in the sample, roughly 91% were seen once. Source: peripheral blood, taken on day 0 of AZD1222 vaccination. The TCR was taken from an adult in good health. The chain couples TRBV18 to TRBJ1-2; perhaps TRBD1 as D (5 bases). CDR3: CASSPPGQAPLGGYTF. The CDR3, as DNA: TGTGCCAGCTCACCACCGGGGCAGGCGCCCTTGGGTGGCTACACCTTC.